Sequencing of this T cell receptor beta chain was carried out in a study of Graves' ophthalmopathy and Graves' hyperthyroidism. As for the study in general: The study drew peripheral blood at initial diagnosis, before any treatment. Study-wide findings and caveats: Classification of ophthalmopathy versus stable hyperthyroidism by a 13-signature model yielded under 90% sensitivity and about 83% specificity.

Amplification targeted the TCR beta CDR3 regions, with RNA transcripts as the source material. The first-round RT-PCR employed HTBI primers together with the Qiagen OneStep RT-PCR kit. A multiplex PCR was then performed as the second round. TCRdb itself ran the multiplex PCR reads through MiXCR, one entry per CDR3 protein. Among more than 550,000 distinct CDR3 sequences listed, approximately 39% were seen once. This clonotype was recorded at least ten times. Its antigen is as yet unknown. Looked up from germline, CDR1 is SGHTA and CDR2 is FQGNSA. Deletions cut 2 bases from V and 4 bases from J, with 8 bases between. The CDR3 totals 14 residues.

V gene TRBV7-2 combines with J gene TRBJ2-2; D is unclear. The sequenced sample was peripheral blood. This TCR derives from an adult man with Graves' ophthalmopathy. In DNA form, the CDR3 reads TGTGCCAGCAGCTTAATTGTAGCCACCGGGGAGCTGTTTTTT. Amino acids: CASSLIVATGELFF.